Below, 31 T cell receptor beta chains from the same sample are listed, as sequenced in a study of CD8 T cells in Susac syndrome. The RNA input was roughly 0.45 to 1 ug, and it was reverse transcribed with random hexamers. MiXCR, run by TCRdb on the immunoSEQ multiplex PCR reads, gives a single entry per CDR3 protein. Of about 210,000 distinct CDR3 sequences listed, about 95% are singletons. Sequences were obtained from CD4+ T cells from PBMCs. The receptors were sampled from a human donor with multiple sclerosis.

CDR3 DNA sequence: TGTGCCATCAGTGTCGTTCTTGCGGGGGGGCCGGACGAGCAGTACTTC. Its translation is CAISVVLAGGPDEQYF. V gene TRBV10-3 combines with J gene TRBJ2-7; 9 bases line up with TRBD2. The V gene's germline CDR1 is ENHRY and CDR2 SYGVKD. The CDR3 covers 16 residues. The ends lost 4 bases at V and 5 bases at J; junction bases unmatched: 12.

V gene TRBV15 combines with J gene TRBJ2-3; D is possibly TRBD2 (7 bases). Germline V lookup: CDR1 LNHNV, CDR2 YYDKDF (reference sequence). The CDR3 is 15 residues long. Trimming removed 3 bases from V and 4 bases from J, with 14 bases in between. The CDR3, as DNA: TGTGCCACCAGCAGCTCGGGGGGCGTACCAGATACGCAGTATTTT. Amino acids: CATSSSGGVPDTQYF.

The rearrangement uses TRBV20-1 and TRBJ2-5; D possibly corresponds to TRBD2 (5 bases). The germline gives CDR1 DFQATT, CDR2 SNEGSKA (reference sequence). The CDR3 is 14 amino acids. Trimming shortened V by 5 bases and J by 7 bases, and 20 bases separated the two germline ends. The CDR3 nucleotides read TGCAGTGCTCCTGGCCGGGCCTCAAGCGGGACCCAGTACTTC. Its translation is CSAPGRASSGTQYF.

The chain uses TRBV12-5 and TRBJ2-2; D is ambiguous. The CDR3 contains 12 residues. Germline V gene sequence: CDR1 LGHNT, CDR2 FRNRAP. The ends were cut back, 3 bases at V and 3 bases at J, with 2 bases in the middle. In DNA, the CDR3 is TGTGCTAGTGGTTTAGACACCGGGGAGCTGTTTTTT. The encoded protein is CASGLDTGELFF.

This clonotype was detected only once. The V call is TRBV7-2, the J call TRBJ2-5; 14 nucleotides align to TRBD2. CDR3 length equals 19 residues. The germline gives CDR1 SGHTA, CDR2 FQGNSA. V shed 6 bases, J shed 2 bases, and the junction held 14 bases outside the gene matches. CDR3 in DNA: TGTGCCAGCAGACGCGGGACTAGCGGGAGCGGGGCCGCTCAAGAGACCCAGTACTTC. Its translation is CASRRGTSGSGAAQETQYF.

The genes are TRBV20-1 and TRBJ2-3, with D maybe TRBD1 (6 bases). CDR3 length: 14 residues. V lost 5 bases to trimming and J lost 7 bases, with 19 bases between them. CDR1 and CDR2 from the germline V gene are DFQATT and SNEGSKA (reference sequence). CDR3 loop: CSALLITGSNTQYF. CDR3 bases: TGCAGTGCTTTATTAATCACAGGGTCGAATACGCAGTATTTT.

The table lists this clonotype with a count of one. The chain combines TRBV30 with TRBJ1-5; D ambiguous. Trimming shortened V by 0 bases and J by 13 bases, and 10 bases separated the two germline ends. Germline CDR1 and CDR2: GTSNPN and SVGIG (reference sequence). The CDR3 is 11 residues long. In DNA, the CDR3 is TGTGCCTGGAGTGTAGCAAGATTACAGCATTTT. As protein: CAWSVARLQHF. The whole variable domain, filled in from reference TRBV30 and TRBJ1-5, reads SQTIHQWPATLVQPVGSPLSLECTVEGTSNPNLYWYRQAAGRGLQLLFYSVGIGQISSEVPQNLSASRPQDRQFILSSKKLLLSDSGFYLCAWSVARLQHFGDGTRLSIL.

The chain's CDR3 is CASSKDGRGNNEQFF. CDR3 nucleotides: TGTGCCAGCAGCAAGGACGGCAGGGGCAACAATGAGCAGTTCTTC. The V call is TRBV14, the J call TRBJ2-1; a possible D gene is TRBD1 (6 bases). Looked up from germline, CDR1 is SGHDN and CDR2 is FVKESK. V was shortened by 5 bases and J by 5 bases, with 16 bases between the two germline ends. The CDR3 has 15 residues.

The chain links TRBV3-1 to TRBJ2-3; D is ambiguous. V was clipped by 6 bases and J by 3 bases, with 22 bases between them. The CDR3 extends over 17 amino acids. Germline CDR1 and CDR2: LGHDT and YNNKEL (reference sequence). The CDR3 sequence is CASSLKIGRSLTDTQYF. The CDR3 bases are TGTGCCAGCAGTCTGAAGATAGGCAGGTCTTTGACAGATACGCAGTATTTT.

The chain couples TRBV5-1 to TRBJ2-3; no reliable D call. V lost 6 bases to trimming and J lost 1 base, with 15 bases between them. Germline CDR1 is SGHRS and CDR2 is YFSETQ. The CDR3 is 15 residues long. The CDR3: CASTKSRAGTDTQYF. Here the CDR3 DNA reads TGCGCCAGCACCAAGAGTAGGGCAGGCACAGATACGCAGTATTTT.

This chain connects TRBV20-1 to TRBJ2-7; D assignment may be TRBD1 or TRBD2 (5 bases each). Trimming left V 1 base short and J 7 bases short, with 14 bases between. This CDR3 is built from 13 residues. The germline CDR1 and CDR2 sequences are DFQATT and SNEGSKA (reference sequence). The CDR3 region has the DNA TGCAGTGCTAGAGTGGTCCTCGAGGGGGAGCAGTACTTC. Protein: CSARVVLEGEQYF.

The chain joins TRBV27 to TRBJ2-6, with D maybe TRBD2 (5 bases). Germline V CDR1 and CDR2: MNHEY, SMNVEV (reference sequence). The CDR3 totals 14 residues. V lost 8 bases and J 3 bases, leaving 11 bases between the germline ends. The CDR3: CASAEGFGANVLTF. CDR3 DNA: TGTGCCAGCGCCGAGGGTTTTGGGGCCAACGTCCTGACTTTC.

This chain joins TRBV5-4 and TRBJ2-6; D is undetermined. Germline CDR1 is SGHNT and CDR2 is YYREEE (reference sequence). The ends were cut back, 5 bases at V and 4 bases at J, with 10 bases in the middle. The CDR3 extends over 14 amino acids. The CDR3 nucleotides are TGTGCCAGCAGTTTTTGGCGCGGGGCCAACGTCCTGACTTTC. Protein: CASSFWRGANVLTF. Full variable domain (remainder filled in from reference TRBV5-4 and TRBJ2-6): ETGVTQSPTHLIKTRGQQVTLRCSSQSGHNTVSWYQQALGQGPQFIFQYYREEENGRGNFPPRFSGLQFPNYSSELNVNALELDDSALYLCASSFWRGANVLTFGAGSRLTVL.

The chain uses TRBV15 and TRBJ2-7, with a possible D match to TRBD2 (5 bases). The CDR3 length is 14 residues. The V gene's germline CDR1 is LNHNV and CDR2 YYDKDF (reference sequence). Trimming removed 9 bases from V and 2 bases from J, with 17 bases in between. This CDR3 is CATSSGGLPYEQYF. CDR3 in DNA: TGTGCCACTTCATCCGGAGGCCTCCCCTACGAGCAGTACTTC.

This rearrangement joins TRBV20-1 to TRBJ2-4; D is perhaps TRBD1 or TRBD2 (5 bases each). Per the germline V gene, CDR1 is DFQATT and CDR2 is SNEGSKA (reference sequence). This CDR3 has 13 residues. V was shortened by 1 base and J by 9 bases, with 13 bases between the two germline ends. The CDR3 DNA is TGCAGTGCTAGAGCTCCAGCAGGGACCATTCAGTACTTC. It is translated as CSARAPAGTIQYF.

The chain couples TRBV12-3 or TRBV12-4 to TRBJ1-1; D unclear. V shed 7 bases and J shed 0 bases, with 9 bases lying between them. The CDR3 is 13 residues long. The CDR3 region has the DNA TGTGCCAGCACTGACGGACTGAACACTGAAGCTTTCTTT. Amino acids: CASTDGLNTEAFF.

This chain connects TRBV20-1 to TRBJ2-3, with D possibly matching TRBD2 (5 bases). CDR3 length equals 12 residues. Germline V lookup: CDR1 DFQATT, CDR2 SNEGSKA (reference sequence). V was shortened by 5 bases and J by 3 bases, with 9 bases between the two germline ends. The CDR3 region has the DNA TGCAGTGCTCCCCGGGGAACAGATACGCAGTATTTT. This translates into CSAPRGTDTQYF.

V is TRBV19 and J is TRBJ2-1; the match to TRBD1 covers 9 bases. This CDR3 contains 14 residues. V dropped 8 bases and J dropped 8; count of bases not matched to a gene: 10. Germline CDR1 and CDR2: LNHDA and SQIVND (reference sequence). The CDR3 sequence: CASQTGTGIDEQFF. Here the CDR3 DNA reads TGTGCCAGTCAGACCGGGACAGGGATCGATGAGCAGTTCTTC.

The V and J genes are TRBV15 and TRBJ2-1, with a tentative D call TRBD1 (5 bases). The V end lost 2 bases, the J end lost 6 bases, and 11 bases lay between the germline ends. Germline V gives CDR1 LNHNV, CDR2 YYDKDF (reference sequence). There are 14 residues in the CDR3. CDR3 protein: CATSRTRDANEQFF. The CDR3 nucleotides are TGTGCCACCAGCAGAACCAGGGATGCCAATGAGCAGTTCTTC. The complete variable domain, with remaining parts taken from reference TRBV15 and TRBJ2-1, reads DAMVIQNPRYQVTQFGKPVTLSCSQTLNHNVMYWYQQKSSQAPKLLFHYYDKDFNNEADTPDNFQSRRPNTSFCFLDIRSPGLGDTAMYLCATSRTRDANEQFFGPGTRLTVL.

The chain has TRBV3-1 and TRBJ1-2, with a possible D match to TRBD1 (5 bases). The CDR3 extends over 13 amino acids. The V end was cut by 1 base, the J end by 8 bases, with 11 bases between. Per the germline V gene, CDR1 is LGHDT and CDR2 is YNNKEL (reference sequence). The CDR3 sequence: CASSQGRRGGYTF. CDR3 nucleotides: TGTGCCAGCAGCCAAGGGCGTCGGGGCGGCTACACCTTC.

This chain joins TRBV2 and TRBJ2-1, with D tentatively TRBD2 (5 bases). The germline V gene has CDR1 SNHLY and CDR2 FYNNEI. V lost 4 bases, J lost 4 bases, and 14 bases lay in between. The CDR3 has 15 residues. The CDR3 region has the DNA TGTGCCAGCAGTGCGGGCACCGGAGGATACAATGAGCAGTTCTTC. Protein: CASSAGTGGYNEQFF.

The chain has TRBV15 and TRBJ2-2; D unclear. V was cut by 1 base and J by 8 bases, with 8 bases left in between. The CDR3 extends over 13 amino acids. CDR1 and CDR2 (germline): LNHNV, YYDKDF (reference sequence). CDR3 coding DNA: TGTGCCACCAGCAGAGTCCAGAGAGGGGAGCTGTTTTTT. Translation: CATSRVQRGELFF.

This clonotype appeared a single time. J is TRBJ2-6 and V is TRBV14; TRBD2 matches 9 bases. The CDR3 length is 19 residues. V lost 2 bases, J lost 3 bases, and 11 bases stayed unmatched. Germline V lookup: CDR1 SGHDN, CDR2 FVKESK. The CDR3 coding sequence is TGTGCCAGCAGCCAAAAGATGATTAGCGGGAGCTTTGGGGCCAACGTCCTGACTTTC. This gives the protein CASSQKMISGSFGANVLTF.

The chain recombines TRBV10-3 with TRBJ2-7; TRBD2 matches at 12 bases. The germline gives CDR1 ENHRY, CDR2 SYGVKD. The CDR3 covers 16 residues. The trim removed 3 bases at V and 6 bases at J, leaving 9 bases unmatched. The CDR3 is CAISDYVTSGRSEQYF. The CDR3 DNA reads as TGTGCCATCAGTGACTATGTTACTAGCGGGAGGAGCGAGCAGTACTTC.

The CDR3 protein is CASSLDRDYNSPLHF. As DNA, the CDR3 is TGTGCCAGCAGCTTAGACAGGGACTATAATTCACCCCTCCACTTT. This chain joins TRBV7-9 and TRBJ1-6; TRBD1 is a possible D gene (6 bases). This CDR3 has 15 residues. In germline, CDR1 is SEHNR, CDR2 FQNEAQ (reference sequence). Trimming left V 1 base short and J 3 bases short, with 7 bases between. Based on the CDR3 plus reference TRBV7-9 and TRBJ1-6, the full variable domain is DTGVSQNPRHKITKRGQNVTFRCDPISEHNRLYWYRQTLGQGPEFLTYFQNEAQLEKSRLLSDRFSAERPKGSFSTLEIQRTEQGDSAMYLCASSLDRDYNSPLHFGNGTRLTVT.

The chain employs TRBV2 and TRBJ1-2; no firm D call. V dropped 6 bases and J dropped 0 bases, with 11 bases sitting between them. In germline, CDR1 is SNHLY, CDR2 FYNNEI. This CDR3 has 14 residues. Here the CDR3 reads CASRLQETNYGYTF. CDR3 nucleotides: TGTGCCAGCAGGCTTCAGGAAACTAACTATGGCTACACCTTC.

This chain connects TRBV20-1 to TRBJ2-7, with 10 bases fitting TRBD1. Germline values: CDR1 DFQATT, CDR2 SNEGSKA (reference sequence). This CDR3 has 15 amino acids. V shed 5 bases, J shed 1 base, and the junction held 8 bases outside the gene matches. The CDR3, as DNA: TGCAGTGCTGGCGACCGGGACAGGGGTTCCTACGAGCAGTACTTC. Translated: CSAGDRDRGSYEQYF.

The chain couples TRBV2 to TRBJ1-2, with 8 bases fitting TRBD1. The germline CDR1 and CDR2 sequences are SNHLY and FYNNEI. CDR3 length: 13 residues. J gave up 4 bases and V 6 bases, and 4 bases lay outside the gene matches. CDR3 in DNA: TGTGCCAGCAGGTCAGGGGGCGGCTATGGCTACACCTTC. Translated, it gives CASRSGGGYGYTF.

The gene calls are TRBV9 and TRBJ2-2; TRBD2 agrees at 9 bases. This CDR3 comprises 18 residues. The germline gives CDR1 SGDLS, CDR2 YYNGEE. Unmatched junction bases numbered 11, after V lost 4 bases and J lost 1 base. The CDR3 here is CASSPYPGTSLNTGELFF. The CDR3, as DNA: TGTGCCAGCAGCCCATACCCCGGGACTAGCCTGAACACCGGGGAGCTGTTTTTT.

V usage is TRBV15 and J usage is TRBJ2-5; the D gene is possibly TRBD2 (5 bases). V was cut by 4 bases and J by 5 bases, with 20 bases left in between. This CDR3 is 16 amino acids long. Per germline, CDR1 LNHNV and CDR2 YYDKDF (reference sequence). The CDR3 protein is CATSIWTPPSGETQYF. DNA of the CDR3: TGTGCCACCAGCATATGGACTCCCCCCTCGGGGGAGACCCAGTACTTC.

The chain has TRBV5-1 and TRBJ2-3; D unresolved. The CDR3 covers 16 residues. Per the germline V gene, CDR1 is SGHRS and CDR2 is YFSETQ. Trimming took off 0 bases at V and 2 bases at J, with 13 bases between the two ends. CDR3 nucleotides: TGCGCCAGCAGCTTGGGGGTCGGTAGCCCCACAGATACGCAGTATTTT. As protein: CASSLGVGSPTDTQYF.